The 20 T cell receptor beta chains presented below share a single source sample, sequenced in a study of T cell responses to AZD1222 COVID-19 vaccine. Measured with immunoSEQ multiplex PCR; TCRdb has only the in-frame clones, and not every one. This table has 100,000 to 120,000 clones, about nine tenths appearing once. The sample here was peripheral blood, taken on day 0 of AZD1222 vaccination. The receptors here all came from an adult in good health.

V gene TRBV4-1 combines with J gene TRBJ1-3; 9 nucleotides match TRBD1. Germline CDR1 reads MGHRA; CDR2 reads YSYEKL. V lost 3 bases and J lost 2; bases outside the gene matches: 8. The CDR3 is 17 residues long. Written as DNA, the CDR3 is TGCGCCAGCAGCCACCAACAGGGGGCATTGACTGGAAACACCATATATTTT. This sequence encodes CASSHQQGALTGNTIYF.

The rearrangement uses TRBV2 and TRBJ1-6; no definite D call. Trimming removed 7 bases at V and 6 bases at J, with 13 bases between. The germline gives CDR1 SNHLY, CDR2 FYNNEI. The CDR3 extends over 14 amino acids. The CDR3 region has the DNA TGTGCCAGCACCACGGGGAGCGCTAATTCACCCCTCCACTTT. This translates into CASTTGSANSPLHF.

The J gene is TRBJ1-5, the V gene TRBV6-1; weak D call: TRBD1 (6 bases). CDR1 is MNHNS and CDR2 is SASEGT in the germline V gene. This CDR3 has 18 residues. V dropped 0 bases and J dropped 0 bases, with 15 bases sitting between them. DNA of the CDR3: TGTGCCAGCAGTGAAGCGTCGGTGGGGGGCTATAGCAATCAGCCCCAGCATTTT. It yields the protein CASSEASVGGYSNQPQHF.

This chain connects TRBV6-1 to TRBJ2-1, with 7 nucleotides matching TRBD1. The CDR3 is 14 amino acids. Germline CDR1 reads MNHNS; CDR2 reads SASEGT. Trimming at V came to 1 base and at J to 6 bases, leaving 3 bases not matched to a gene. This CDR3 is CASSEGGTANEQFF. The CDR3 nucleotides are TGTGCCAGCAGTGAAGGGGGGACAGCCAATGAGCAGTTCTTC.

This sequence joins TRBV7-2 and TRBJ2-5, with 11 bases aligning to TRBD2. Germline V lookup: CDR1 SGHTA, CDR2 FQGNSA. The CDR3 has 16 residues. V shed 5 bases and J 4 bases; nucleotides not matched to a gene: 9. The CDR3 sequence: CASSPGTSGGPETQYF. The CDR3 region has the DNA TGTGCCAGCAGCCCCGGGACTAGCGGAGGCCCAGAGACCCAGTACTTC.

The J gene is TRBJ2-2, the V gene TRBV5-1; 8 bases line up with TRBD1. This CDR3 is built from 14 residues. The ends lost 3 bases at V and 10 bases at J; junction bases unmatched: 8. Germline V gene data show CDR1 as SGHRS and CDR2 as YFSETQ. CDR3 region: CASSWTGSLEELFF. CDR3 DNA sequence: TGCGCCAGCAGCTGGACAGGGAGCCTTGAGGAGCTGTTTTTT.

The J gene is TRBJ2-7, the V gene TRBV10-3; tentative D call: TRBD1 (6 bases). The CDR3 runs 15 residues. Deletions cut 8 bases from V and 0 bases from J, with 17 bases between. Per the germline V gene, CDR1 is ENHRY and CDR2 is SYGVKD. For the CDR3, the DNA is TGTGCCATCGGGGAGACAGGTCCTAGCTCCTACGAGCAGTACTTC. This codes for CAIGETGPSSYEQYF.

This rearrangement joins TRBV19 to TRBJ2-1; 7 bases fit TRBD1. With V trimmed by 5 bases and J by 3 bases, 10 bases remained unmatched. The germline CDR1 and CDR2 sequences are LNHDA and SQIVND (reference sequence). This CDR3 has 16 residues. CDR3 residues: CASSPSTGPFYNEQFF. CDR3 in DNA: TGTGCCAGTAGTCCCTCGACAGGGCCGTTCTACAATGAGCAGTTCTTC.

Worth noting for this clone: One end of the junction is discordant with germline, which a read error may explain. J is TRBJ1-2 and V is TRBV20-1, with D unresolved. This CDR3 has 10 amino acids. CDR1 is DFQATT, CDR2 SNEGSKA, per germline (reference sequence). This CDR3 reads CSAPYYGYTF. The CDR3, as DNA: TGCAGTGCTCCCTACTACGGCTACACCTTC.

The chain uses TRBV30 and TRBJ1-2; D ambiguous. Germline V CDR1 and CDR2: GTSNPN, SVGIG (reference sequence). Trimming removed 5 bases at V and 8 bases at J, with 12 bases between. CDR3 length: 11 amino acids. The CDR3 is CAWVRSRGYTF. Here the CDR3 DNA reads TGTGCCTGGGTCCGATCTAGGGGCTACACCTTC.

The chain couples TRBV19 to TRBJ1-1; D unresolved. V gave up 8 bases and J gave up 9 bases, with 13 bases separating them. CDR3 length: 11 amino acids. Germline V gives CDR1 LNHDA, CDR2 SQIVND (reference sequence). As DNA, the CDR3 is TGTGCCAGTCAAGTTGGACTGAAAGCTTTCTTT. This encodes CASQVGLKAFF. Together with reference TRBV19 and TRBJ1-1, the CDR3 gives the full variable domain: DGGITQSPKYLFRKEGQNVTLSCEQNLNHDAMYWYRQDPGQGLRLIYYSQIVNDFQKGDIAEGYSVSREKKESFPLTVTSAQKNPTAFYLCASQVGLKAFFGQGTRLTVV.

The chain couples TRBV25-1 to TRBJ1-3, with D perhaps TRBD1 (6 bases). V lost 4 bases to trimming and J lost 2 bases, with 12 bases between them. This CDR3 region has 15 residues. From germline, CDR1 is MGHDK and CDR2 SYGVNS. The CDR3: CASSARDMAGNTIYF. The DNA of the CDR3 is TGTGCCAGCAGTGCTAGGGACATGGCTGGAAACACCATATATTTT. The full variable domain, with the rest looked up from reference TRBV25-1 and TRBJ1-3, is EADIYQTPRYLVIGTGKKITLECSQTMGHDKMYWYQQDPGMELHLIHYSYGVNSTEKGDLSSESTVSRIRTEHFPLTLESARPSHTSQYLCASSARDMAGNTIYFGEGSWLTVV.

The rearrangement uses TRBV5-1 and TRBJ1-1, with a possible D match to TRBD1 (6 bases). V gave up 6 bases and J gave up 2 bases, with 11 bases separating them. Per the germline V gene, CDR1 is SGHRS and CDR2 is YFSETQ. The CDR3 loop spans 13 amino acids. For the CDR3, the DNA is TGCGCCAGCACGACGACAGGAAACACTGAAGCTTTCTTT. It is translated as CASTTTGNTEAFF.

The chain couples TRBV3-1 (or the pseudogene TRBV3-2) to TRBJ2-7; 9 nucleotides agree with TRBD1. V lost 4 bases to trimming and J lost 6 bases; unmatched junction nucleotides: 10. This CDR3 has 15 amino acids. CDR1 and CDR2 (germline): LGHDT, YNNKEL (reference sequence). The CDR3 reads CASSLLRDRDREQYF. The CDR3 DNA follows: TGTGCCAGCAGCCTCCTTAGGGACAGGGATCGCGAGCAGTACTTC.

This sequence joins TRBV15 and TRBJ2-1; 12 bases fit TRBD2. This CDR3 comprises 17 residues. V lost 0 bases and J lost 10; bases outside the gene matches: 10. Germline lookup yields CDR1 LNHNV and CDR2 YYDKDF (reference sequence). DNA for the CDR3: TGTGCCACCAGCAGAGATCAGGCTAGCGGGGGGGCAGTAGAGCAGTTCTTC. Translating gives CATSRDQASGGAVEQFF.

The chain uses TRBV18 and TRBJ1-6, with 9 bases aligning to TRBD1. The CDR3 runs to 19 residues. J gave up 7 bases and V 1 base, and 14 bases lay outside the gene matches. The V gene's germline CDR1 is KGHSH and CDR2 LQKENI. For the CDR3, the DNA is TGTGCCAGCTCACCACGGGTAACGGGACAGGGATTAATAAATTCACCCCTCCACTTT. It is translated as CASSPRVTGQGLINSPLHF.

This chain uses TRBV10-3 with TRBJ1-6; no clear D. Per germline, CDR1 ENHRY and CDR2 SYGVKD. The CDR3 loop spans 15 amino acids. V was clipped by 4 bases and J by 0 bases, with 7 bases between them. This chain's CDR3 is CAISGEGSYNSPLHF. The CDR3 DNA follows: TGTGCCATCAGTGGAGAGGGCTCCTATAATTCACCCCTCCACTTT.

The chain has TRBV10-3 and TRBJ2-1, with 11 positions matching TRBD2. J lost 7 bases, V lost 3 bases, and 5 bases had no gene match. Germline CDR1 and CDR2: ENHRY and SYGVKD. The CDR3 length is 15 residues. CDR3 sequence reads: CAISDPSGGYNEQFF. CDR3 DNA sequence: TGTGCCATCAGTGATCCTAGCGGGGGGTATAATGAGCAGTTCTTC.

V is TRBV18 and J is TRBJ2-7; 10 bases map to TRBD1. Losses at the gene ends were 2 bases for V and 2 bases for J; bases not matched to a gene: 3. The germline V gene encodes CDR1 KGHSH and CDR2 LQKENI. CDR3 length: 15 amino acids. The CDR3 here is CASSPGTGATYEQYF. The CDR3 coding sequence is TGTGCCAGCTCACCAGGGACAGGGGCGACCTACGAGCAGTACTTC.

The chain is built from TRBV19 and TRBJ1-5; D is undetermined. The CDR3 runs to 15 residues. The germline V gene encodes CDR1 LNHDA and CDR2 SQIVND (reference sequence). Trimming took 0 bases from V and 0 from J, leaving 6 bases between them. CDR3 nucleotide sequence: TGTGCCAGTAGTATAGATTGGGGTAGCAATCAGCCCCAGCATTTT. This codes for CASSIDWGSNQPQHF.